A selection of T cell receptor beta chains follows, all from one sample in a study of prognosis after radiotherapy for stage I lung cancer. TCRdb ran MiXCR on the multiplex PCR reads and lists one entry per CDR3 protein. The data hold about 24,000 distinct CDR3 sequences, with roughly 40% observed a single time. The material was PBMCs, obtained before or after stereotactic body radiation therapy (not recorded which). Every receptor here comes from a donor at least 50 years old with non-small cell lung cancer. The CDR3 runs from the conserved cysteine through the conserved F or W. A D gene is named only where the DNA matches it firmly. Only some rows state a clone size, as once, few, many or a class for expanded clones.

TRBJ2-1	many	NA	TRBV20-1	CSARDLAGSYNEQFF	TGCAGTGCTAGAGATCTCGCGGGGTCCTACAATGAGCAGTTCTTC
TRBJ2-3	many	NA	TRBV2	CASSEERGTDTQYF	TGTGCCAGCAGTGAAGAGAGGGGCACAGATACGCAGTATTTT
TRBJ2-6	many	NA	TRBV15	CATSRGVSSGANVLTF	TGTGCCACCAGCAGAGGGGTAAGCTCTGGGGCCAACGTCCTGACTTTC
TRBJ2-5	few	TRBD1	TRBV2	CASGTGGWETQYF	TGTGCCAGCGGTACAGGGGGCTGGGAGACCCAGTACTTC
TRBJ1-1	NA	TRBD1	TRBV6-2/TRBV6-3	CASSRGQQNAEASF	TGTGCCAGCAGCAGGGGACAGCAGAACGCTGAAGCTTCCTTT
TRBJ1-4	NA	NA	TRBV7-9	CASSHRTHKRDEKLFF	TGTGCCAGCAGCCATAGGACCCACAAGCGGGATGAAAAACTGTTTTTT
TRBJ2-1	medium-sized	NA	TRBV6-5	CASSFLHEQFF	TGTGCCAGCAGTTTTCTCCATGAGCAGTTCTTC
TRBJ2-3	medium-sized	TRBD2	TRBV5-1	CASSLAVTSTDTQYF	TGCGCCAGCAGCCTAGCGGTTACGAGCACAGATACGCAGTATTTT
TRBJ2-7	NA	NA	TRBV6-1	CASSKAGKSYEQYF	TGTGCCAGCAGTAAAGCAGGTAAATCCTACGAGCAGTACTTC
TRBJ2-7	many	NA	TRBV19	CASSIADTRYEQYF	TGTGCCAGTAGTATAGCCGACACACGATACGAGCAGTACTTC
TRBJ1-1	NA	TRBD1	TRBV18	CASSHAGTGLLIMNTEAFF	TGTGCCAGCTCCCATGCTGGGACAGGTCTTTTAATTATGAACACTGAAGCTTTCTTT
TRBJ1-1	many	NA	TRBV6-1	CASSDGSAGWGTEAFF	TGTGCCAGCAGTGACGGGTCGGCAGGGTGGGGCACTGAAGCTTTCTTT
TRBJ1-1	once	NA	TRBV2	CASLLDGPKAFF	TGTGCCAGCTTATTAGATGGCCCGAAAGCTTTCTTT
TRBJ2-3	many	NA	TRBV5-1	CASSPEQVARADTQYF	TGCGCCAGCAGCCCCGAACAGGTCGCTAGGGCAGATACGCAGTATTTT
TRBJ2-1	once	TRBD2	TRBV7-9	CASSPESRTSGRSYNEQFF	TGTGCCAGCAGCCCCGAGAGTCGGACTAGCGGCCGCTCCTACAATGAGCAGTTCTTC
TRBJ2-1	NA	NA	TRBV11-3	CAISSGQDNEQFF	TGTGCCATCAGCTCCGGCCAGGACAATGAGCAGTTCTTC
TRBJ2-7	NA	TRBD2	TRBV6-2/TRBV6-3	CAGNRAVAGASYSEQYF	TGTGCCGGCAACAGAGCGGTAGCGGGAGCTTCGTATAGCGAGCAGTACTTC
TRBJ1-5	many	TRBD1	TRBV6-5	CASSYDRDQPQHF	TGTGCCAGCAGTTACGACAGGGATCAGCCCCAGCATTTT
TRBJ1-5	NA	NA	TRBV2	CASSPTVYHQPQHF	TGTGCCAGCAGTCCGACAGTGTACCATCAGCCCCAGCATTTT
TRBJ2-7	many	NA	TRBV15	CATSRGDGSNYEQYF	TGTGCCACCAGCAGAGGAGACGGGAGTAACTACGAGCAGTACTTC
TRBJ2-1	many	TRBD2	TRBV18	CASSIAGGPLGEQFF	TGTGCCAGCTCAATAGCGGGAGGGCCTCTCGGTGAGCAGTTCTTC
TRBJ2-1	many	NA	TRBV7-3	CASSVAGTRVGDEQFF	TGTGCCAGCAGCGTAGCCGGGACAAGGGTTGGGGATGAGCAGTTCTTC
TRBJ2-1	few	TRBD2	TRBV29-1	CSVESLAGSEQFF	TGCAGCGTTGAAAGCCTAGCGGGATCTGAGCAGTTCTTC
TRBJ2-2	many	NA	TRBV7-2	CASSLMTGELFF	TGTGCCAGCAGCTTAATGACCGGGGAGCTGTTTTTT
TRBJ2-7	many	TRBD2	TRBV7-2	CASSLPAGGPRQYF	TGTGCCAGCAGCCTTCCAGCGGGGGGTCCTCGGCAGTACTTC
TRBJ2-3	many	NA	TRBV4-1	CASSQVGALTDTQYF	TGCGCCAGCAGCCAAGTCGGAGCGTTAACAGATACGCAGTATTTT
TRBJ2-5	many	NA	TRBV20-1	CSARDWRNGETQYF	TGCAGTGCTAGAGATTGGCGGAATGGAGAGACCCAGTACTTC
TRBJ2-7	NA	TRBD1	TRBV19	CASSIRQGVRSSYEQYF	TGTGCCAGTAGTATCAGACAGGGGGTCAGGAGCTCCTACGAGCAGTACTTC
TRBJ2-1	NA	NA	TRBV7-6	CASSPLTVGGHEQFF	TGTGCCAGCAGCCCTCTGACAGTGGGTGGACATGAGCAGTTCTTC
TRBJ2-5	many	TRBD2	TRBV5-1	CASSRTSGEETQYF	TGCGCCAGCAGCAGGACTAGCGGGGAAGAGACCCAGTACTTC
TRBJ2-7	NA	TRBD2	TRBV28	CAISMAGAYEQYF	TGTGCCATCAGTATGGCGGGGGCCTACGAGCAGTACTTC
TRBJ1-1	many	NA	TRBV7-3	CASSLASYTEAFF	TGTGCCAGCAGCTTGGCGAGCTACACTGAAGCTTTCTTT
TRBJ2-1	medium-sized	NA	TRBV27	CASSRLPYNEQFF	TGTGCCAGCAGTCGGTTGCCCTACAATGAGCAGTTCTTC
TRBJ1-3	many	TRBD1	TRBV7-6	CASSSPGQGAAGNTIYF	TGTGCCAGCAGCTCACCGGGACAGGGGGCGGCTGGAAACACCATATATTTT
TRBJ1-1	NA	NA	TRBV7-9	CAGSLALTVNTEAFF	TGTGCCGGCAGCTTAGCATTAACCGTGAACACTGAAGCTTTCTTT
TRBJ1-2	NA	NA	TRBV6-5	CASSYSRDAGEARVCYTF	TGTGCCAGCAGTTACTCCCGGGACGCCGGCGAGGCGAGGGTTTGCTACACCTTC
TRBJ2-7	medium-sized	TRBD1	TRBV7-8	CASSFLGQGYEQYF	TGTGCCAGCAGCTTCCTGGGACAGGGATACGAGCAGTACTTC